This T cell receptor beta chain comes out of a study of blood T cell repertoires in COVID-19. Assay used: immunoSEQ multiplex PCR; TCRdb lists only in-frame clones, some missing. The table records more than 400,000 clones, 90% of them present only once. V was clipped by 6 bases and J by 8 bases, with 19 bases between them. The CDR3 totals 15 residues. Germline assignment: CDR1 SNHLY and CDR2 FYNNEI. The receptor was isolated from a man in his late teens or twenties who had recovered from COVID-19. The J gene is TRBJ1-4, the V gene TRBV2; maybe TRBD1 (6 bases). Sequencing was carried out using PBMCs or T cells enriched from blood (not recorded which). The CDR3 DNA sequence: TGTGCCAGCAGAGGGAATGGGGGGGCTCAAGAAAAACTGTTTTTT. Translated, it gives CASRGNGGAQEKLFF. Supplemented by reference TRBV2 and TRBJ1-4, the full variable domain reads EPEVTQTPSHQVTQMGQEVILRCVPISNHLYFYWYRQILGQKVEFLVSFYNNEISEKSEIFDDQFSVERPDGSNFTLKIRSTKLEDSAMYFCASRGNGGAQEKLFFGSGTQLSVL.